A single sample gave rise to the 30 T cell receptor beta chains below, sequenced in a study of cytomegalovirus exposure and HLA in healthy donors. Amplification used 60 Vbeta primers and 13 Jbeta primers. The table came from immunoSEQ multiplex PCR; TCRdb's copy has only in-frame clones and leaves some out. Of fewer than 250,000 clones listed, approximately 81% are singletons. The specimen sequenced was PBMCs. The receptors stem from a man under 40 in good health and CMV-seronegative.

V gene TRBV29-1 combines with J gene TRBJ2-5, with D possibly being TRBD1 (6 bases). The last part of the DNA fits TRBJ2-7 better; the J call may be wrong. CDR3 length: 13 amino acids. Germline V gives CDR1 SQVTM, CDR2 ANQGSEA. The CDR3: CSAQGLPSYEQYF. CDR3 in DNA: TGCAGCGCTCAGGGGCTACCCTCCTACGAGCAGTACTTC.

The gene calls are TRBV7-2 and TRBJ2-7, with 7 positions matching TRBD2. Per germline, CDR1 SGHTA and CDR2 FQGNSA. J was trimmed by 2 bases and V by 5 bases; bases with no gene match: 3. CDR3 length equals 13 residues. CDR3 protein: CASSPRGAYEQYF. The DNA for the CDR3 is TGTGCCAGCAGCCCTCGGGGGGCCTACGAGCAGTACTTC.

V is TRBV19 and J is TRBJ2-1; the D gene is possibly TRBD2 (5 bases). Trimming took off 9 bases at V and 6 bases at J, with 18 bases between the two ends. This CDR3 comprises 14 residues. Per germline, CDR1 LNHDA and CDR2 SQIVND (reference sequence). CDR3 region: CASRRRTSGNEQFF. CDR3 DNA sequence: TGTGCCAGCAGGAGGCGGACGTCGGGCAATGAGCAGTTCTTC.

In the case of this clone: A read error may produce the germline difference seen at one junction end. Other DNA sequences in this specimen translate into the identical CDR3. The genes are TRBV2 and TRBJ1-5, with 8 bases that match TRBD1. The CDR3 loop spans 15 amino acids. CDR1 and CDR2 from the germline V gene are SNHLY and FYNNEI. CDR3 sequence: CASSQIDRGGQPQHF. The CDR3 DNA reads as TGCGCCAGCAGTCAAATCGACAGGGGAGGTCAGCCCCAGCATTTT.

For this clone: Within the sample, other DNA sequences also encode this same CDR3. CDR3: CASRMGTGKDTQYF. Here the CDR3 DNA reads TGTGCCAGTCGGATGGGGACAGGGAAGGATACGCAGTATTTT. The chain carries TRBV2 and TRBJ2-3, with 9 bases lining up with TRBD1. Germline loops: CDR1 SNHLY, CDR2 FYNNEI. Trimming cost V 9 bases and J 6 bases; bases outside gene matches: 10. This CDR3 is built from 14 residues.

This rearrangement joins TRBV7-2 to TRBJ2-2; tentative D call: TRBD1 (5 bases). Germline CDR1 is SGHTA and CDR2 is FQGNSA. There are 13 residues in the CDR3. V was shortened by 1 base and J by 8 bases, with 8 bases between the two germline ends. CDR3 residues: CASSLDRGGELFF. The DNA of the CDR3 is TGTGCCAGCAGCTTAGATAGGGGAGGGGAGCTGTTTTTT.

The V gene is TRBV2, the J gene TRBJ2-5, with 9 bases aligning to TRBD1. V was pared by 7 bases and J by 4 bases, with 4 bases of the junction left unmatched. The CDR3 runs to 13 residues. CDR1 is SNHLY, CDR2 FYNNEI, per germline. The CDR3 region has the DNA TGTGCCAGCAAGCGGACAGGGGCAGAGACCCAGTACTTC. Encoded protein: CASKRTGAETQYF.

V gene TRBV28 combines with J gene TRBJ1-5, with D possibly matching TRBD1 (6 bases). V was pared by 3 bases and J by 6 bases, with 15 bases between. The CDR3 is 15 amino acids. Looked up from germline, CDR1 is MDHEN and CDR2 is SYDVKM. CDR3 protein: CASSFIGGVIQPQHF. CDR3 coding DNA: TGTGCCAGCAGTTTCATTGGGGGCGTAATTCAGCCCCAGCATTTT.

This clone was seen a single time. The rearrangement uses TRBV5-1 and TRBJ2-5; D is perhaps TRBD1 (6 bases). The CDR3 totals 13 residues. Trimming left V 4 bases short and J 5 bases short, with 12 bases between. Germline-derived CDR1 and CDR2 are SGHRS and YFSETQ. The CDR3 region is CASSAGVEETQYF. CDR3 nucleotides: TGCGCCAGCAGCGCAGGGGTCGAGGAGACCCAGTACTTC.

The rearrangement uses TRBV6-1 and TRBJ2-3; D is unclear. The CDR3 covers 14 residues. In germline, CDR1 is MNHNS, CDR2 SASEGT. Trimming stripped 0 bases from V and 7 bases from J, with 11 bases between. The CDR3 protein is CASSEALSIHTQYF. The CDR3 coding sequence is TGTGCCAGCAGTGAAGCGCTTAGCATTCATACGCAGTATTTT.

In regard to this clone: The junction and the germline gene differ at one end; a read error may be behind it. V and J are TRBV7-9 and TRBJ2-7; 13 bases are shared with TRBD2. Looked up from germline, CDR1 is SEHNR and CDR2 is FQNEAQ (reference sequence). This CDR3 spans 16 amino acids. CDR3 bases: TGTTCCAGCAGCCTAGGGACTAGCGGGAACTTTTACGAGCAGTACTTC. This encodes CSSSLGTSGNFYEQYF.

This clone was counted a single time. The gene calls are TRBV19 and TRBJ1-5; the match to TRBD1 covers 10 bases. V was clipped by 4 bases and J by 3 bases; unmatched bases: 6. CDR1 and CDR2 from the germline V gene are LNHDA and SQIVND (reference sequence). The CDR3 is made up of 16 amino acids. The CDR3 DNA reads as TGTGCCAGTAGTACGTCCGGGACAGGGGTCAATCAGCCCCAGCATTTT. This translates into CASSTSGTGVNQPQHF.

The chain employs TRBV20-1 and TRBJ2-2; 7 bases match TRBD1. The CDR3 contains 11 residues. The germline V gene has CDR1 DFQATT and CDR2 SNEGSKA (reference sequence). V gave up 6 bases and J gave up 6 bases; unmatched junction bases: 1. CDR3 sequence (DNA): TGCAGTGCGCAGGGGGCCGGGGAGCTGTTTTTT. The encoded protein is CSAQGAGELFF.

The V and J genes are TRBV2 and TRBJ1-1; a weak D match, TRBD1 (5 bases). Germline V gives CDR1 SNHLY, CDR2 FYNNEI. The CDR3 spans 15 residues. V lost 6 bases to trimming and J lost 0 bases, with 14 bases between them. The CDR3 is CASSHRGDLNTEAFF. CDR3 nucleotides: TGTGCCAGCAGCCATCGGGGGGACCTGAACACTGAAGCTTTCTTT.

The chain employs TRBV19 and TRBJ1-1, with a tentative D call TRBD1 (6 bases). The germline V and J ends were trimmed by 3 bases and 1 base, with 9 bases remaining between them. CDR1 is LNHDA and CDR2 is SQIVND in the germline V gene (reference sequence). This CDR3 has 14 residues. The CDR3 sequence: CASSIRDKNTEAFF. The CDR3, as DNA: TGTGCCAGTAGTATCCGGGACAAGAACACTGAAGCTTTCTTT.

This chain links TRBV6-1 with TRBJ2-7; 11 bases agree with TRBD1. CDR1 and CDR2 (germline): MNHNS, SASEGT. The length of the CDR3 is 15 residues. Trimming took 5 bases from V and 4 from J; bases not matched to a gene: 7. Written as DNA, the CDR3 is TGTGCCAGCAGTCCCCGGACAGGGGGCCATTACGAGCAGTACTTC. This codes for CASSPRTGGHYEQYF.

V and J are TRBV28 and TRBJ1-1; D is perhaps TRBD1 (5 bases). V was shortened by 4 bases and J by 4 bases, with 13 bases between the two germline ends. Germline V gene lookup returns CDR1 MDHEN and CDR2 SYDVKM. There are 14 residues in the CDR3. The CDR3 region is CASSSGWGFTEAFF. The CDR3 DNA follows: TGTGCCAGCAGTTCAGGGTGGGGATTCACTGAAGCTTTCTTT.

The chain uses TRBV5-5 and TRBJ1-1; 7 nucleotides align to TRBD1. This CDR3 is 14 amino acids long. Trimming at V came to 2 bases and at J to 0 bases, leaving 1 base not matched to a gene. The germline CDR1 and CDR2 sequences are SGHKS and YYEKEE (reference sequence). CDR3 in DNA: TGTGCCAGCAGCTTAGGGGGCTTGAACACTGAAGCTTTCTTT. Its translation: CASSLGGLNTEAFF.

This chain links TRBV18 with TRBJ1-5; no clear D gene. Trimming removed 3 bases at V and 0 bases at J, with 6 bases between. Germline-derived CDR1 and CDR2 are KGHSH and LQKENI. CDR3 length: 14 amino acids. The CDR3 bases are TGTGCCAGCTCACCCGTGGCTAGCAATCAGCCCCAGCATTTT. It encodes CASSPVASNQPQHF.

The gene calls are TRBV27 and TRBJ2-5; 7 positions match TRBD2. The CDR3 spans 13 residues. CDR1 is MNHEY, CDR2 SMNVEV, per germline (reference sequence). V lost 6 bases and J lost 4; bases outside the gene matches: 5. The CDR3 sequence: CASSLGGGETQYF. In nucleotides, the CDR3 is TGTGCCAGCAGCCTTGGGGGGGGAGAGACCCAGTACTTC.

The CDR3 DNA follows: TGTGCCAGCAGCTTAGAGACCCTCCCAGGGGGCCGGAATCAGCCCCAGCATTTT. It encodes CASSLETLPGGRNQPQHF. The rearrangement joins TRBV7-6 to TRBJ1-5; TRBD1 matches 8 bases. V lost 1 base, J lost 4 bases, and 12 bases stayed unmatched. Germline assignment: CDR1 SGHVS and CDR2 FNYEAQ. CDR3 length equals 18 residues. Complete variable domain (other parts from reference TRBV7-6 and TRBJ1-5): GAGVSQSPRYKVTKRGQDVALRCDPISGHVSLYWYRQALGQGPEFLTYFNYEAQQDKSGLPNDRFSAERPEGSISTLTIQRTEQRDSAMYRCASSLETLPGGRNQPQHFGDGTRLSIL.

The V and J genes are TRBV4-1 and TRBJ2-7, with 7 bases matching TRBD2. This CDR3 spans 16 amino acids. V trimming: 2 bases; J trimming: 1 base; junction bases outside the gene matches: 8. The germline V gene has CDR1 MGHRA and CDR2 YSYEKL. In nucleotides, the CDR3 is TGCGCCAGCAGCCAACTCCCGGGACTACAGTCCTACGAGCAGTACTTC. Its translation: CASSQLPGLQSYEQYF.

The chain employs TRBV4-2 and TRBJ1-1, with D perhaps TRBD1 (5 bases). Germline V lookup: CDR1 LGHNA, CDR2 YNFKEQ. CDR3 size: 12 residues. The V and J ends lost 4 bases and 4 bases respectively, with 7 bases between them. The CDR3 reads CASSRQGTEAFF. As DNA, the CDR3 is TGTGCCAGCAGCCGGCAGGGCACTGAAGCTTTCTTT.

This clone was counted between two and nine times. The DNA of the CDR3 is TGTGCCAGCAGTGAATCGGGGGGTATAGGGGAAAAACTGTTTTTT. Translation: CASSESGGIGEKLFF. The gene calls are TRBV25-1 and TRBJ1-4; possible D gene TRBD1, 5 bases. The CDR3 sequence is 15 residues long. V shed 1 base and J shed 8 bases, with 14 bases lying between them. From germline, CDR1 is MGHDK and CDR2 SYGVNS.

The CDR3 bases are TGTGCCAGCAGCTCAGAGGGGACTAGCGGGGGGGCCCTCTACAATGAGCAGTTCTTC. Translation: CASSSEGTSGGALYNEQFF. This chain links TRBV11-2 with TRBJ2-1; 16 bases fit TRBD2. Germline V lookup: CDR1 SGHAT, CDR2 FQNNGV. Trimming at V came to 4 bases and at J to 3 bases, leaving 9 bases not matched to a gene. CDR3 size: 19 residues.

The sample holds one count of this clone. The chain carries TRBV11-2 and TRBJ2-7; a weak D match, TRBD2 (6 bases). This CDR3 is built from 16 residues. V gave up 5 bases and J gave up 2 bases, with 19 bases separating them. CDR1 and CDR2 from the germline V gene are SGHAT and FQNNGV. CDR3 in amino acids: CASSLIPGLNPYEQYF. CDR3 DNA: TGTGCCAGCAGCCTAATTCCGGGACTGAACCCCTACGAGCAGTACTTC.

J is TRBJ2-1 and V is TRBV10-3; 7 bases fit TRBD1. With 5 bases clipped from V and 5 bases from J, the junction kept 3 bases outside the gene matches. The germline V gene has CDR1 ENHRY and CDR2 SYGVKD. CDR3 size: 13 residues. CDR3 amino acids: CAISSQGDNEQFF. Written as DNA, the CDR3 is TGTGCCATCAGTTCCCAGGGGGACAATGAGCAGTTCTTC.

Concerning this clone itself: This same CDR3 is encoded by further DNA sequences in the sample. This chain uses TRBV27 with TRBJ1-2; D remains ambiguous. CDR1 MNHEY and CDR2 SMNVEV come from the germline V gene (reference sequence). CDR3 size: 13 residues. V dropped 5 bases and J dropped 0 bases, with 7 bases sitting between them. CDR3 coding DNA: TGTGCCAGCAGTCCTTCTCCTAACTATGGCTACACCTTC. It yields the protein CASSPSPNYGYTF.

The chain joins TRBV5-1 to TRBJ1-1, with TRBD1 matching over 8 bases. Unmatched junction bases numbered 3, after V lost 5 bases and J lost 0 bases. The CDR3 runs 14 residues. Per the germline V gene, CDR1 is SGHRS and CDR2 is YFSETQ. The CDR3 sequence is CASREDRVNTEAFF. The CDR3 nucleotides are TGCGCCAGCAGGGAGGACAGGGTGAACACTGAAGCTTTCTTT. The full variable domain, with the rest looked up from reference TRBV5-1 and TRBJ1-1, is KAGVTQTPRYLIKTRGQQVTLSCSPISGHRSVSWYQQTPGQGLQFLFEYFSETQRNKGNFPGRFSGRQFSNSRSEMNVSTLELGDSALYLCASREDRVNTEAFFGQGTRLTVV.

This rearrangement joins TRBV7-2 to TRBJ2-3; D not certain. There are 14 residues in the CDR3. In germline, CDR1 is SGHTA, CDR2 FQGNSA. The V end lost 6 bases, the J end lost 5 bases, and 15 bases lay between the germline ends. The CDR3 sequence: CASSTGVPGDTQYF. The DNA for the CDR3 is TGTGCCAGCAGTACTGGAGTGCCCGGAGATACGCAGTATTTT.